This entry concerns a single T cell receptor (beta chain). The clone's antigen remains unknown. No much larger clonotype is one base removed from it; base qualities were not supplied. Other DNA sequences in this specimen translate into the identical CDR3. To sequence the TCRbeta CDR3 region, genomic DNA was isolated from the sorted cells. The immunoSEQ Assay was used for sequencing of TCRbeta CDR3 regions. What TCRdb holds here is the immuneACCESS table cut down to in-frame rearrangements. Part of the clones is not present; checked against another copy, under half of the missing clones reflect an unresolved V gene, and the others are unexplained. The sample table lists some 98,000 clones, approximately 93% of them with a count of one. The ten biggest clones cover around 0.25% of the sample. These data originate in a study of OX40 agonist ivuxolimab in advanced cancers. About the investigation overall: The costimulatory receptor OX40 (CD134) was targeted by ivuxolimab, a fully human IgG2 agonistic monoclonal antibody. Peripheral TCRbeta sequencing aimed to test whether ivuxolimab altered TCR sequence diversity and caused clonal T-cell expansion. The dose-escalation cohort was almost 85% male with a mean age of around 64 years, ranging from roughly 23 to 79. Of the roughly 52 dose-escalation patients, hepatocellular carcinoma was present in about 20, melanoma in roughly 15, renal cell carcinoma in 9 and head and neck cancer in 9. Intravenous ivuxolimab was administered to patients every 2 weeks at six dose levels: 0.01, 0.1, 0.3, 1.5, 3 and 10 mg/kg. Partial responses occurred in three dose-escalation patients: two with cutaneous melanoma and one with hepatocellular carcinoma. Prior anti-PD-1, anti-PD-L1 or anti-CTLA-4 therapy was permitted, and checkpoint inhibitors had been received by 30% to 40% of dose-escalation patients. The paper covers the monotherapy dose-escalation part of the phase I ivuxolimab trial, which included N ≈ 50 patients.

Patients with autoimmune disease history or receiving systemic immunosuppression were excluded from the trial. Peripheral blood for TCR sequencing was drawn from every dose cohort at baseline, at cycle 4 day 1 and at cycle 7 day 1. Samples came from an open-label, multicenter, first-in-human phase I dose-escalation trial of ivuxolimab. The trial enrolled adults with locally advanced or metastatic head and neck squamous cell, hepatocellular, melanoma or renal cell carcinoma. Before TCR sequencing, CD4+ T cells and CD8+ T cells from peripheral blood were sorted into separate populations. The research as a whole found: In partial responders in the 0.1-3.0 mg/kg groups, normalized peripheral clonal expansion was found to be among the lowest, especially among CD8+ T cells. Low levels of normalized T-cell clonal expansion were also seen in some patients who did not respond. At doses from 0.1 to 3.0 mg/kg, clonal expansion was seen in both CD4+ and CD8+ blood T cells between baseline and week 6. After ivuxolimab, more expanded clones were found on average in CD8+ T cells than in CD4+ T cells. Antigen specificity was not determined for the clonally expanded peripheral T cells.

The sequences come from CD4+ or CD8+ T cells sorted from blood, collected in a trial of the OX40 agonist ivuxolimab. The receptor was isolated from an adult with an advanced solid tumor such as melanoma, head and neck, liver or kidney cancer.

The CDR3 reads CASREQGFGYTF. In nucleotides, the sequence is TGTGCCAGCAGAGAACAGGGGTTCGGCTACACCTTC. The V and J genes are TRBV28 and TRBJ1-2, with 7 bases in between that match TRBD1. The CDR3 sequence holds 12 residues, the cysteine and phenylalanine included. The entry retains the CDR3 DNA only, 36 bases that are in frame from base 1. CDR1 and CDR2 are drawn from the germline V gene: MDHEN, SYDVKM. Trimming accounts for 6 bases at V and 8 bases at J, while the number of junction bases matched to no gene is 6.